A single sample gave rise to the 17 T cell receptor beta chains below, sequenced in a study of CD8 T cells in ankylosing spondylitis. Via MiXCR, TCRdb re-called the 5' RACE reads, giving one row per CDR3 protein. The repertoire holds 15,000 to 20,000 distinct CDR3 sequences, with around 8% as singletons. Sequencing was performed on blood. The origin of the receptors is a male donor with ankylosing spondylitis or in good health (not recorded which).

This clonotype appeared a few times. The V gene is TRBV3-1, the J gene TRBJ2-2; D gene ambiguous. CDR3 length equals 13 residues. Per the germline V gene, CDR1 is LGHDT and CDR2 is YNNKEL (reference sequence). Trimming stripped 1 base from V and 6 bases from J, with 6 bases between. The CDR3 DNA sequence: TGTGCCAGCAGCCAAGTTCAGGCCGGGGAGCTGTTTTTT. Translation: CASSQVQAGELFF.

About this clonotype: At one end, the junction sequence differs from germline, possibly due to a read error. The chain has TRBV4-3 and TRBJ2-3; D might be TRBD1 or TRBD2, each matching 5 bases. Germline lookup yields CDR1 LGHNA and CDR2 YSLEER. The CDR3 runs 15 residues. Written as DNA, the CDR3 is TGCGCCAGCAGCCGGACGAGGGCAGGGCCAGATGCGCAGTATTTT. As protein: CASSRTRAGPDAQYF.

This clonotype was seen only once. At one of its ends the junction is not consistent with the germline gene, which may arise from a read error. The CDR3 is CASSLAFGTDNTRELFF. Written as DNA, the CDR3 is TGTGCCAGCAGTTTGGCCTTCGGGACGGATAACACCAGGGAGCTGTTTTTT. The V gene is TRBV28, the J gene TRBJ2-2; D tentatively reads TRBD1 or TRBD2 (5 bases each). This CDR3 contains 17 residues. Germline V CDR1 and CDR2: MDHEN, SYDVKM.

This clonotype came up a few times. The rearrangement uses TRBV14 and TRBJ2-2, with D possibly being TRBD1 (6 bases). CDR3 length: 14 residues. Germline values: CDR1 SGHDN, CDR2 FVKESK. V lost 4 bases and J lost 1, with 7 bases in between. Written as DNA, the CDR3 is TGTGCCAGCAGCCGACAGGTGAACACCGGGGAGCTGTTTTTT. Protein: CASSRQVNTGELFF.

This clonotype was counted only a few times. The chain is built from TRBV7-7 and TRBJ2-7; 7 bases agree with TRBD1. Per the germline V gene, CDR1 is SSHAT and CDR2 is FNYEAQ (reference sequence). The CDR3 extends over 13 amino acids. CDR3 nucleotide sequence: TGTGCTAGTCGAACGGGACAGACTACGGAGCAGTACGTC. Protein product: CASRTGQTTEQYV.

This clonotype was found a few times. This chain uses TRBV29-1 with TRBJ2-3; no clear D. With 7 bases removed from V and 0 bases from J, the gap between germline ends came to 14 bases. This CDR3 is built from 14 residues. The germline V gene encodes CDR1 SQVTM and CDR2 ANQGSEA. The CDR3 coding sequence is TGCAGCGATAGGTCCCCGATTAGCACAGATACGCAGTATTTT. Encoded protein: CSDRSPISTDTQYF.

This clonotype was counted between two and nine times. The CDR3 nucleotides read TGCAGCGCAGGGACCCTCTATGGCTACACCTTC. Residues: CSAGTLYGYTF. The J gene is TRBJ1-2, the V gene TRBV29-1; D possibly corresponds to TRBD1 (5 bases). V lost 7 bases to trimming and J lost 4 bases, with 10 bases between them. The germline V gene encodes CDR1 SQVTM and CDR2 ANQGSEA. This CDR3 spans 11 amino acids.

By sample share, this clonotype is medium-sized (0.01 to 0.1%). The chain recombines TRBV7-2 with TRBJ2-4; weak D call: TRBD2 (6 bases). This CDR3 has 12 residues. V was pared by 2 bases and J by 9 bases, with 8 bases between. Looked up from germline, CDR1 is SGHTA and CDR2 is FQGNSA. The CDR3 coding sequence is TGTGCCAGCAGCTTACAGGAGGGCATTCAGTACTTC. Amino acids: CASSLQEGIQYF. Combining the CDR3 with reference TRBV7-2 and TRBJ2-4 gives the whole variable domain GAGVSQSPSNKVTEKGKDVELRCDPISGHTALYWYRQSLGQGLEFLIYFQGNSAPDKSGLPSDRFSAERTGGSVSTLTIQRTQQEDSAVYLCASSLQEGIQYFGAGTRLSVL.

This clonotype has a count of ten or more. The J gene is TRBJ2-7, the V gene TRBV6-5; 12 bases are shared with TRBD1. The length of the CDR3 is 16 residues. V shed 0 bases and J 9 bases; nucleotides not matched to a gene: 9. Germline V gene data show CDR1 as MNHEY and CDR2 as SVGAGI. The CDR3 DNA follows: TGTGCCAGCAGTTACTCGGCATGGGACAGGGGGCTCGCGCAGTACTTC. It is translated as CASSYSAWDRGLAQYF.

This clonotype came up many times. The genes are TRBV20-1 and TRBJ1-1; TRBD1 might be the D (5 bases). Germline CDR1 is DFQATT and CDR2 is SNEGSKA (reference sequence). V lost 0 bases and J 1 base, leaving 12 bases between the germline ends. This CDR3 region has 15 residues. This CDR3 is CSARDSGLRNTEAFF. DNA of the CDR3: TGCAGTGCTAGAGATTCGGGGCTGAGGAACACTGAAGCTTTCTTT.

This clonotype was recorded many times. The chain employs TRBV6-6 and TRBJ2-5; D perhaps matches TRBD2 (6 bases). Trimming removed 8 bases at V and 4 bases at J, with 17 bases between. Per the germline V gene, CDR1 is MNHNY and CDR2 is SVGAGI (reference sequence). The CDR3 consists of 14 residues. The chain's CDR3 is CASSRGRRGETQYF. CDR3 in DNA: TGTGCCAGCTCCAGAGGGCGGCGGGGAGAGACCCAGTACTTC.

The chain uses TRBV28 and TRBJ1-6, with 8 positions matching TRBD1. Germline V gene data show CDR1 as MDHEN and CDR2 as SYDVKM. The trim removed 6 bases at V and 7 bases at J, leaving 8 bases unmatched. The CDR3 is made up of 15 amino acids. The CDR3 bases are TGTGCCAGCAGAACCTCGGACAGGGTGAATTCACCCCTCCACTTT. Amino acids: CASRTSDRVNSPLHF.

This clonotype occurred many times. The rearrangement joins TRBV20-1 to TRBJ2-3, with 8 bases identical to TRBD2. CDR3 size: 13 residues. V dropped 5 bases and J dropped 5; count of bases not matched to a gene: 6. Germline V CDR1 and CDR2: DFQATT, SNEGSKA (reference sequence). The CDR3 DNA reads TGCAGTGCTTGGGCGGGGGGTGGAGATACGCAGTATTTT. This codes for CSAWAGGGDTQYF.

Ten or more counts support this clonotype. The rearrangement joins TRBV12-3 or TRBV12-4 to TRBJ2-6; 7 bases map to TRBD1. The length of the CDR3 is 17 residues. Germline trimming cut 2 bases from V and 0 bases from J; bases unmatched to any gene: 4. For the CDR3, the DNA is TGTGCCAGCAGTTTATGGGACAGAAGCTCTGGGGCCAACGTCCTGACTTTC. Protein sequence: CASSLWDRSSGANVLTF.

This clonotype showed up just a few times. This chain connects TRBV24-1 to TRBJ2-3; D is undetermined. V was pared by 5 bases and J by 6 bases, with 8 bases between. The CDR3 spans 12 residues. Looked up from germline, CDR1 is KGHDR and CDR2 is SFDVKD. In DNA form, the CDR3 reads TGTGCCACCAGTGGAGAGCCGGATACGCAGTATTTT. Amino acid sequence: CATSGEPDTQYF.

The J gene is TRBJ2-7, the V gene TRBV2; 7 bases map to TRBD1. CDR3 length: 15 residues. Germline assignment: CDR1 SNHLY and CDR2 FYNNEI. Trimming took 6 bases from V and 2 from J; bases not matched to a gene: 10. The CDR3 reads CASSGIDRDAYEQYF. CDR3 nucleotides: TGTGCCAGCAGCGGAATAGACAGGGACGCCTACGAGCAGTACTTC.

In its sample, this clonotype was seen many times. V gene TRBV28 combines with J gene TRBJ1-3; no clear D. Trimming cost V 5 bases and J 0 bases, with 17 bases left between them. The germline V gene has CDR1 MDHEN and CDR2 SYDVKM. The CDR3 contains 17 residues. The CDR3 DNA follows: TGTGCCAGCAGTCCCCTTTCCGACTCCTTCTCTGGAAACACCATATATTTT. It is translated as CASSPLSDSFSGNTIYF.